This entry concerns a single T cell receptor (beta chain). V lost 4 bases and J lost 5; bases outside the gene matches: 3. Per the germline V gene, CDR1 is KGHDR and CDR2 is SFDVKD. The CDR3 length is 13 residues. This entry is derived from a study of CD8+CD57+ T cells in acquired aplastic anemia. Both TCR beta VDJ combination and CDR3 sequence profiling were carried out. Genomic DNA was the template for this profiling. TCRdb called the reads again in MiXCR, with one record for every CDR3 protein. Among some 280,000 distinct CDR3 sequences listed, approximately 55% were seen once. The sequenced sample was sorted CD4+, CD8+, or CD8+CD57+ T cells (not recorded which) from PBMCs. The TCR was taken from a human donor with severe aplastic anemia or a healthy control (not recorded which). This chain connects TRBV24-1 to TRBJ2-5; 7 bases match TRBD1. The CDR3 loop is CATSDRDSETQYF. The CDR3 nucleotides read TGTGCCACCAGTGACCGGGACAGCGAGACCCAGTACTTC.